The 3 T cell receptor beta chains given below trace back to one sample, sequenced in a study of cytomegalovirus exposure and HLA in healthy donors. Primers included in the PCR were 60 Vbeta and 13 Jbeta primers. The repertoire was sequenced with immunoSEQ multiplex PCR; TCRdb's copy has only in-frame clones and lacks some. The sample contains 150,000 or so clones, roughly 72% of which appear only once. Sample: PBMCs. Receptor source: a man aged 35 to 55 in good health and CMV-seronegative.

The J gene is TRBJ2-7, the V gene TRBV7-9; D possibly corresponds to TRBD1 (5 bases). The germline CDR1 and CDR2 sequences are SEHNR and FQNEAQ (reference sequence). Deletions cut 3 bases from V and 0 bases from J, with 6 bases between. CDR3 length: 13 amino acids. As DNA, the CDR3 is TGTGCCAGCAGCTTGGACATCTCCTACGAGCAGTACTTC. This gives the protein CASSLDISYEQYF.

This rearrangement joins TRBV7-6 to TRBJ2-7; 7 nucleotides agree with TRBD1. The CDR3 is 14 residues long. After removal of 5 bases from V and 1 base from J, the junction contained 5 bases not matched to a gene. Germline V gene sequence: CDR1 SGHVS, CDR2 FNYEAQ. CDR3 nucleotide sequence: TGTGCCAGCAGCGCAACGGGACAGTCCTACGAGCAGTACTTC. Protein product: CASSATGQSYEQYF.

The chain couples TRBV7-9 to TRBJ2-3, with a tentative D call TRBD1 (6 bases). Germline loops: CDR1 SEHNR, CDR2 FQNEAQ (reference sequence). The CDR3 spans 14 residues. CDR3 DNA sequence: TGTGCAAACAGGGTATTAACTAGCACAGATACGCAGTATTTT. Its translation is CANRVLTSTDTQYF.